Sequencing of this TCR beta chain was carried out in a study of blood T cells in healthy people across ages. Study-wide points: It was the long-lived donors that had more naive CD4+ cells and higher diversity than aged donors.

Only a few counts were recorded for this clonotype. What it binds is not known. The authors ran a second PCR of about 6 to 11 cycles using a sample-barcoded 5' primer and a J-beta primer mix. From the 5' RACE reads, TCRdb called clonotypes with MiXCR, one entry per CDR3 protein. The profile shows more than 800,000 distinct CDR3 sequences, roughly 26% of them singletons. The germline V gene has CDR1 DFQATT and CDR2 SNEGSKA (reference sequence). The V gene lost 0 bases and the J gene lost 4 bases, with 15 bases spanning the gap. The CDR3 covers 15 residues. The chain joins TRBV20-1 to TRBJ1-1, with D uncertain. The TCR originated in an elderly woman in good health. Sequenced sample: blood. The CDR3 is CSARDIVGSGTEAFF. CDR3 bases: TGCAGTGCTAGAGATATCGTGGGGTCGGGCACTGAAGCTTTCTTT.